One and the same sample provided the 32 T cell receptor beta chains below, sequenced in a study of neurological immune-mediated disorders. TCRdb called the 5' RACE reads again in MiXCR, with one record for every CDR3 protein. The sample has tens of thousands of distinct CDR3 sequences, approximately 3.9% seen once. Sequencing used PBMCs. These receptors were collected from a man between 25 and 39 years old with multiple sclerosis.

In its sample, this clonotype was seen many times. In nucleotides, the CDR3 is TGCAGTGCTAGTGTCCCTAGCGGGACCTACGAGCAGTACTTC. It translates to CSASVPSGTYEQYF. V is TRBV20-1 and J is TRBJ2-7; 9 bases are a match to TRBD2. The CDR3 totals 14 residues. CDR1 and CDR2 from the germline V gene are DFQATT and SNEGSKA (reference sequence). The J segment lost 2 bases and the V segment lost 3 bases, leaving 5 bases of the junction unmatched.

In its sample, this clonotype was seen many times. The chain links TRBV12-3 or TRBV12-4 to TRBJ1-5; no clear D. Trimming took off 3 bases at V and 2 bases at J, with 11 bases between the two ends. This CDR3 spans 15 amino acids. The CDR3 here is CASSFLGEGNQPQHF. CDR3 nucleotide sequence: TGTGCCAGCAGTTTTCTTGGGGAGGGCAATCAGCCCCAGCATTTT.

This clonotype has at least ten counts. The rearrangement links TRBV4-1 to TRBJ1-1, with a weak D call TRBD1 (5 bases). Germline V lookup: CDR1 MGHRA, CDR2 YSYEKL. The length of the CDR3 is 14 residues. The V gene lost 1 base and the J gene lost 1 base, with 7 bases spanning the gap. The CDR3 nucleotides are TGCGCCAGCAGCCAAGCTGGACAGAACACTGAAGCTTTCTTT. It specifies CASSQAGQNTEAFF.

This clonotype was recorded many times. The chain is built from TRBV5-1 and TRBJ1-6; D not resolved. This CDR3 is 15 amino acids long. CDR1 is SGHRS and CDR2 is YFSETQ in the germline V gene. The V end was cut by 0 bases, the J end by 5 bases, with 9 bases between. This CDR3 is CASSLESGNNSPLHF. CDR3 DNA sequence: TGCGCCAGCAGCTTGGAGTCGGGGAATAATTCACCCCTCCACTTT.

The table lists this clonotype with many counts. The rearrangement uses TRBV6-1 and TRBJ1-5, with D possibly being TRBD1 (6 bases). The CDR3 loop spans 14 amino acids. CDR1 is MNHNS, CDR2 SASEGT, per germline. V shed 7 bases and J shed 6 bases, with 16 bases lying between them. The CDR3 protein is CASTQGYSGQPQHF. Written as DNA, the CDR3 is TGTGCCAGCACACAGGGTTACTCAGGTCAGCCCCAGCATTTT.

V is TRBV5-1 and J is TRBJ2-1; no definite D call. V was cut by 0 bases and J by 4 bases, with 8 bases left in between. CDR1 is SGHRS and CDR2 is YFSETQ in the germline V gene. The CDR3 is made up of 14 amino acids. CDR3 nucleotide sequence: TGCGCCAGCAGCTTGGTTCTAGATTACAATGAGCAGTTCTTC. Its translation is CASSLVLDYNEQFF.

This clonotype was recorded at least ten times. The chain couples TRBV5-8 to TRBJ1-1; maybe TRBD1 (5 bases). CDR3 length: 16 amino acids. Germline V gene sequence: CDR1 SGHTS, CDR2 YDEGEE. Trimming removed 4 bases from V and 2 bases from J, with 18 bases in between. CDR3 in DNA: TGTGCCAGCAGCCCTGAAGGGACGGATATAAACACTGAAGCTTTCTTT. Protein product: CASSPEGTDINTEAFF.

This clonotype was seen only a few times. The genes are TRBV19 and TRBJ2-3, with TRBD1 identical over 8 bases. The junction had 15 bases not matched to a gene; V was cut back by 9 bases and J by 4 bases. Germline V gene lookup returns CDR1 LNHDA and CDR2 SQIVND (reference sequence). The CDR3 spans 16 residues. The CDR3 reads CASRTGTGLYSDTQYF. Here the CDR3 DNA reads TGTGCCAGCCGTACCGGGACAGGCCTTTACTCAGATACGCAGTATTTT. Full variable domain (remainder filled in from reference TRBV19 and TRBJ2-3): DGGITQSPKYLFRKEGQNVTLSCEQNLNHDAMYWYRQDPGQGLRLIYYSQIVNDFQKGDIAEGYSVSREKKESFPLTVTSAQKNPTAFYLCASRTGTGLYSDTQYFGPGTRLTVL.

This clonotype was seen only a few times. Just one base apart from a much larger clone, this may be a read error. In DNA form, the CDR3 reads TGCAGTGCTGCCACAAAGGGGAACACTGAAGCTTTCTTT. Translated, it gives CSAATKGNTEAFF. The V call is TRBV20-1, the J call TRBJ1-1; D uncertain. Between the trimmed V and J ends, which lost 5 bases and 1 base, there was a span of 11 bases. CDR1 and CDR2 from the germline V gene are DFQATT and SNEGSKA (reference sequence). The CDR3 consists of 13 residues.

This clonotype has at least ten counts. The rearrangement links TRBV5-1 to TRBJ2-1; D unresolved. The CDR3 totals 14 residues. Between the trimmed V and J ends, which lost 4 bases and 5 bases, there was a span of 13 bases. Germline loops: CDR1 SGHRS, CDR2 YFSETQ. CDR3 bases: TGCGCCAGCAGCCCCGGGCACTCGGACAATGAGCAGTTCTTC. Residues: CASSPGHSDNEQFF.

This clonotype has just a few counts. The chain carries TRBV29-1 and TRBJ2-5, with 12 bases lining up with TRBD2. V lost 7 bases and J lost 2; bases outside the gene matches: 5. CDR3 length equals 14 residues. Germline CDR1 and CDR2: SQVTM and ANQGSEA. The CDR3 loop is CSGLAGDVQETQYF. CDR3 nucleotides: TGCAGCGGACTAGCGGGGGATGTTCAAGAGACCCAGTACTTC.

In this sample, this clonotype turned up many times. The rearrangement uses TRBV9 and TRBJ2-6; 11 bases are shared with TRBD1. Germline V gene sequence: CDR1 SGDLS, CDR2 YYNGEE. The trim removed 3 bases at V and 0 bases at J, leaving 5 bases unmatched. The length of the CDR3 is 18 residues. The DNA of the CDR3 is TGTGCCAGCAGCGCGCCGGGACAGGGGGGCTCTGGGGCCAACGTCCTGACTTTC. As protein: CASSAPGQGGSGANVLTF.

To note about this clonotype: A much more abundant neighbour one base away suggests this may be a read error. This sequence joins TRBV12-3 or TRBV12-4 and TRBJ1-6, with a possible D match to TRBD1 (5 bases). The CDR3 runs to 13 residues. Trimming shortened V by 4 bases and J by 10 bases, and 11 bases separated the two germline ends. CDR3 protein: CASSWERGSPLHF. The DNA of the CDR3 is TGTGCCAGCAGTTGGGAAAGGGGCTCACCCCTCCACTTT.

This clonotype has at least ten counts. The J gene is TRBJ1-1, the V gene TRBV20-1; D is unclear. V lost 0 bases, J lost 3 bases, and 11 bases lay in between. Germline values: CDR1 DFQATT, CDR2 SNEGSKA (reference sequence). The length of the CDR3 is 14 residues. CDR3 protein: CSARDLGGYTEAFF. The CDR3 nucleotides are TGCAGTGCTAGAGATCTGGGTGGGTACACTGAAGCTTTCTTT.

This clonotype was observed many times. The chain combines TRBV5-1 with TRBJ2-1; TRBD1 is a possible D gene (5 bases). Germline loops: CDR1 SGHRS, CDR2 YFSETQ. The CDR3 is made up of 15 amino acids. V was cut by 2 bases and J by 5 bases, with 14 bases left in between. The CDR3 DNA sequence: TGCGCCAGCAGCTTCTCCGGACACCTTGACAATGAGCAGTTCTTC. This sequence encodes CASSFSGHLDNEQFF.

This clonotype was counted ten times or more. The V gene is TRBV5-1, the J gene TRBJ1-5; TRBD1 matches at 8 bases. Germline V lookup: CDR1 SGHRS, CDR2 YFSETQ. The CDR3 has 13 amino acids. The J segment lost 6 bases and the V segment lost 2 bases, leaving 1 base of the junction unmatched. CDR3 sequence reads: CASSLGQGQPQHF. In nucleotides, the CDR3 is TGCGCCAGCAGCTTAGGACAGGGTCAGCCCCAGCATTTT. The full variable domain, rest sourced from reference TRBV5-1 and TRBJ1-5, is KAGVTQTPRYLIKTRGQQVTLSCSPISGHRSVSWYQQTPGQGLQFLFEYFSETQRNKGNFPGRFSGRQFSNSRSEMNVSTLELGDSALYLCASSLGQGQPQHFGDGTRLSIL.

In its sample, this clonotype was seen many times. The chain joins TRBV7-9 to TRBJ2-3, with TRBD1 matching over 9 bases. Germline trimming cut 8 bases from V and 5 bases from J; bases unmatched to any gene: 8. Germline lookup yields CDR1 SEHNR and CDR2 FQNEAQ (reference sequence). There are 14 residues in the CDR3. This CDR3 is CASGSGTGLDTQYF. The CDR3 nucleotides read TGTGCCAGCGGATCCGGGACAGGGCTAGATACGCAGTATTTT. The entire variable domain, with the rest obtained from reference TRBV7-9 and TRBJ2-3, is as follows: DTGVSQNPRHKITKRGQNVTFRCDPISEHNRLYWYRQTLGQGPEFLTYFQNEAQLEKSRLLSDRFSAERPKGSFSTLEIQRTEQGDSAMYLCASGSGTGLDTQYFGPGTRLTVL.

This clonotype has a count of ten or more. The chain uses TRBV20-1 and TRBJ2-3, with D perhaps assigned TRBD1 or TRBD2 (5 bases each). The V end lost 3 bases, the J end lost 0 bases, and 10 bases lay between the germline ends. In germline, CDR1 is DFQATT, CDR2 SNEGSKA (reference sequence). This CDR3 comprises 14 residues. This CDR3 reads CSARGRLSTDTQYF. The DNA for the CDR3 is TGCAGTGCTAGGGGACGACTTAGCACAGATACGCAGTATTTT.

Comment on this clonotype: No conserved phenylalanine or tryptophan ends this CDR3, so it is likely a read error. The chain employs TRBV5-1 and TRBJ1-2; D gene ambiguous. Trimming left V 0 bases short and J 4 bases short, with 1 base between. Germline assignment: CDR1 SGHRS and CDR2 YFSETQ. This CDR3 region has 11 residues. The CDR3 is CASSLGYGYTN. The DNA of the CDR3 is TGCGCCAGCAGCTTGGGCTATGGCTACACCAAC.

This clonotype was found many times. This chain connects TRBV5-1 to TRBJ1-2; 12 bases match TRBD1. V shed 3 bases, J shed 7 bases, and the junction held 4 bases outside the gene matches. Germline V gene data show CDR1 as SGHRS and CDR2 as YFSETQ. The CDR3 contains 14 residues. The CDR3 nucleotides are TGCGCCAGCAGCTCGGGACAGGGGGCGATTGGCTACACCTTC. It translates to CASSSGQGAIGYTF. The full variable domain, rest sourced from reference TRBV5-1 and TRBJ1-2, is KAGVTQTPRYLIKTRGQQVTLSCSPISGHRSVSWYQQTPGQGLQFLFEYFSETQRNKGNFPGRFSGRQFSNSRSEMNVSTLELGDSALYLCASSSGQGAIGYTFGSGTRLTVV.

This clonotype was detected many times. The chain couples TRBV10-2 to TRBJ1-1; D is unclear. Germline assignment: CDR1 WSHSY and CDR2 SAAADI. This CDR3 has 13 amino acids. V lost 4 bases and J lost 1, with 7 bases in between. CDR3 sequence (DNA): TGCGCCAGCAGTGGATCACAGAACACTGAAGCTTTCTTT. It is translated as CASSGSQNTEAFF.

This clonotype occurred many times. J is TRBJ2-5 and V is TRBV11-2, with TRBD2 as a possible D gene (5 bases). CDR3 length: 15 residues. Trimming cost V 5 bases and J 0 bases, with 13 bases left between them. Germline assignment: CDR1 SGHAT and CDR2 FQNNGV. CDR3 in DNA: TGTGCCAGCAGCCCCTTGACTAATAACCAAGAGACCCAGTACTTC. Translating gives CASSPLTNNQETQYF.

This clonotype was detected many times. The V call is TRBV4-1, the J call TRBJ1-4, with TRBD1 matching over 8 bases. V was clipped by 0 bases and J by 8 bases; unmatched bases: 8. The CDR3 runs to 16 residues. Per germline, CDR1 MGHRA and CDR2 YSYEKL. CDR3 bases: TGCGCCAGCAGCCAAGATAAGGGGACAGGATACGAAAAACTGTTTTTT. Translation: CASSQDKGTGYEKLFF.

About this clonotype: A much larger clone lies a single base off, so this may be a read error. The V and J genes are TRBV7-6 and TRBJ1-1; D is unclear. Germline assignment: CDR1 SGHVS and CDR2 FNYEAQ. Trimming pared 6 bases from V and 11 bases from J, leaving 13 bases between. The length of the CDR3 is 11 residues. In DNA form, the CDR3 reads TGTGCCAGCAGATTGGGAAACACGGCTTTCTTT. Its translation: CASRLGNTAFF.

This clonotype has ten or more counts. The chain employs TRBV20-1 and TRBJ1-2; 9 nucleotides line up with TRBD1. V shed 3 bases and J 4 bases; nucleotides not matched to a gene: 15. Germline-derived CDR1 and CDR2 are DFQATT and SNEGSKA (reference sequence). CDR3 length: 17 amino acids. CDR3 coding DNA: TGCAGTGCTAGGACCCGGGACAGGGCCCGAGGTGGCTATGGCTACACCTTC. Translation gives CSARTRDRARGGYGYTF.

This clonotype was recorded many times. The DNA for the CDR3 is TGTGCCAGCAGTACACCCGGGACCCGGGCGTACAATGAGCAGTTCTTC. Amino acid sequence: CASSTPGTRAYNEQFF. V is TRBV2 and J is TRBJ2-1; D could derive from TRBD1 or TRBD2 (5 bases each). Germline CDR1 and CDR2: SNHLY and FYNNEI. The CDR3 has 16 residues. Trimming shortened V by 5 bases and J by 4 bases, and 18 bases separated the two germline ends.

Turning to this clonotype: A much larger clone differs by one base, so this may be a read error. The chain joins TRBV7-2 to TRBJ1-4; D not certain. CDR3 length: 14 residues. In germline, CDR1 is SGHTA, CDR2 FQGNSA. The CDR3 DNA sequence: TGTGACAGCAGCTTAGGTCCGAGGAATGAAAAACTGTTTTTT. Amino acid sequence: CDSSLGPRNEKLFF. Full variable domain (remainder filled in from reference TRBV7-2 and TRBJ1-4): GAGVSQSPSNKVTEKGKDVELRCDPISGHTALYWYRQSLGQGLEFLIYFQGNSAPDKSGLPSDRFSAERTGGSVSTLTIQRTQQEDSAVYLCDSSLGPRNEKLFFGSGTQLSVL.

In this sample, this clonotype turned up many times. The V call is TRBV5-1, the J call TRBJ1-5; D gene uncertain. The V and J ends lost 0 bases and 1 base respectively, with 2 bases between them. The CDR3 sequence is 13 residues long. CDR1 SGHRS and CDR2 YFSETQ come from the germline V gene. CDR3 sequence (DNA): TGCGCCAGCAGCTTGGACAGCAATCAGCCCCAGCATTTT. This gives the protein CASSLDSNQPQHF.

As regards this clonotype: This may arise from a read error, as a much more abundant clone is one base away. No conserved phenylalanine or tryptophan is present at the end of the CDR3, so a read error is the likely explanation. The V and J genes are TRBV7-9 and TRBJ1-1, with 7 bases identical to TRBD1. The CDR3 has 14 amino acids. After removal of 5 bases from V and 5 bases from J, the junction contained 8 bases not matched to a gene. CDR1 is SEHNR, CDR2 FQNEAQ, per germline (reference sequence). The CDR3 loop reads CASSPRQGGTEAFC. The CDR3, as DNA: TGTGCCAGCAGCCCTCGACAGGGAGGAACTGAAGCTTTCTGT.

This sequence joins TRBV27 and TRBJ2-7; D is undetermined. Germline values: CDR1 MNHEY, CDR2 SMNVEV (reference sequence). This CDR3 is built from 14 residues. V shed 0 bases and J shed 7 bases, with 13 bases lying between them. CDR3 residues: CASSLSPGSPEQYF. Written as DNA, the CDR3 is TGTGCCAGCAGTTTATCTCCCGGCAGCCCAGAGCAGTACTTC.

The table lists this clonotype with many counts. The chain combines TRBV10-3 with TRBJ2-3; 8 bases agree with TRBD2. The germline V gene encodes CDR1 ENHRY and CDR2 SYGVKD. V shed 2 bases and J 5 bases; nucleotides not matched to a gene: 12. The CDR3 length is 17 residues. The CDR3: CAISERPGAGGGDTQYF. As DNA, the CDR3 is TGTGCCATCAGTGAGCGCCCGGGGGCGGGAGGAGGAGATACGCAGTATTTT.

This clonotype appeared many times. This chain uses TRBV29-1 with TRBJ2-7, with D perhaps matching TRBD1 (6 bases). The V gene lost 7 bases and the J gene lost 3 bases, with 13 bases spanning the gap. Germline CDR1 and CDR2: SQVTM and ANQGSEA. The CDR3 extends over 12 amino acids. CDR3 bases: TGCAGCGCTACCAGGGGCGACTACGAGCAGTACTTC. Translation gives CSATRGDYEQYF.